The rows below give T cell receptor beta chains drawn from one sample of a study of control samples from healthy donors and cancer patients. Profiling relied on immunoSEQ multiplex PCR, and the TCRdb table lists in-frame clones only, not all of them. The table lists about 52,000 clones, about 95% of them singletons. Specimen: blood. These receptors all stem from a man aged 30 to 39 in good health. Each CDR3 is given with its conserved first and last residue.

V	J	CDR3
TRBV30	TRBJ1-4	CACTIDRTNEKLFF
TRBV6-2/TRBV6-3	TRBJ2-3	CASSASSWDTQYF
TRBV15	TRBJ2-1	CATTSGSSYNEQFF
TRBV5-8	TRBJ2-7	CASSLSPSNYEQYF
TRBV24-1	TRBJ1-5	CATSTGSNQPQHF
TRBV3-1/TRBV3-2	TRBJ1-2	CASSQTTGKGYGYTF
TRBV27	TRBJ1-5	CASSSTNQPQHF
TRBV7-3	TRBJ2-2	CASSLQIWTSGPRHRELFF
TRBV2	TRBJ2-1	CASRRTVRNTPFF
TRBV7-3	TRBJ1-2	CASSLEWDRDRFNYGYTF
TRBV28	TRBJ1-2	CASRGSNYGYTF
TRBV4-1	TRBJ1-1	CASSPGHQNTEAFF
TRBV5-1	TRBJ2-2	CASSPGHTNTGELFF
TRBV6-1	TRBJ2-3	CASSARQGTSTDTQYF
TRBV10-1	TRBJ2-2	CASGREAERGELFF
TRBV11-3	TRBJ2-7	CASSLYSGSYEQYF
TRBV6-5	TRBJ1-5	CASSYSRSNQPQHF
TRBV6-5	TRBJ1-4	CASGGRNEKLFF
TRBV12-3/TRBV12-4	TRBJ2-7	CASSPGLAGRTYF
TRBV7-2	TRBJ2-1	CASSKVLAGEQFF
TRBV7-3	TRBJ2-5	CASSLTSGPKETQYF
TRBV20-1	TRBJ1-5	CSASQAVYSNQPQHF
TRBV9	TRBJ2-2	CASSVGGPSGELFF
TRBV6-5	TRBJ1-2	CASTNRGTNYGYTF
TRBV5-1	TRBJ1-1	CASSGEGPEAFF
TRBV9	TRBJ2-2	CASSTRQGNGELFF
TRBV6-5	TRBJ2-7	CASIQASGSYEQYF
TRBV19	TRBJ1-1	CASSIELIGDAFF
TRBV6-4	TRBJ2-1	CASSDLAGNNEQFF